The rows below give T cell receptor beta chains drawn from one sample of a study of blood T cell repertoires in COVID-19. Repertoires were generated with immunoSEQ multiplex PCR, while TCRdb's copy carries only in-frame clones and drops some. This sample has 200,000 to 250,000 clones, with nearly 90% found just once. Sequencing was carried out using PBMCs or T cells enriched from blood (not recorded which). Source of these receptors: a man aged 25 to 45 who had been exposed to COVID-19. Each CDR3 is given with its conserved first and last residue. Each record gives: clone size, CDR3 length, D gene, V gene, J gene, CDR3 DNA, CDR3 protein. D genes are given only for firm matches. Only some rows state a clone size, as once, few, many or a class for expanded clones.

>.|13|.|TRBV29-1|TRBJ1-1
TGCAGCGTCTCGGGGGTCATGAACACTGAAGCTTTCTTT
CSVSGVMNTEAFF
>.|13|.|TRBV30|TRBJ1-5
TGTGCCTGGAGTGCGTCAGGGAAACAGCCCCAGCATTTT
CAWSASGKQPQHF
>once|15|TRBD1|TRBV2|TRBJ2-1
TGTGCCAGCAGTACCGACAGGGAGTCGTACAATGAGCAGTTCTTC
CASSTDRESYNEQFF
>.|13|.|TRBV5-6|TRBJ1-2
TGTGCCAGCAGCTTGGGACAGAACTATGGCTACACCTTC
CASSLGQNYGYTF
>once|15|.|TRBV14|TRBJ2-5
TGTGCCAGCAGCCAAGGGCAGGGATTCCAAGAGACCCAGTACTTC
CASSQGQGFQETQYF
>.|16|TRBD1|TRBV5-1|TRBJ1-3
TGCGCCAGCAGCCCCAGGGGGCCATCCTCTGGAAACACCATATATTTT
CASSPRGPSSGNTIYF
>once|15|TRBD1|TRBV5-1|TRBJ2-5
TGCGCCAGCAGCTTGTGGCAGGGGGCAGGTGAGACCCAGTACTTC
CASSLWQGAGETQYF
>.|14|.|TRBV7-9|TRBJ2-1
TGTGCCAGCAGCTTAGCTGTCTCCCACAATGAGCAGTTCTTC
CASSLAVSHNEQFF
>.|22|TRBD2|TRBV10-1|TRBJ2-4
TGCGCCAGCAGTGTAGGTCGGCTAGCGGGGTACACGGAACGAATAGCCAAAAACATTCAGTACTTC
CASSVGRLAGYTERIAKNIQYF
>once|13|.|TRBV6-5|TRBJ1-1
TGTGCCAGCAGCCGGCGGGTGAACACTGAAGCTTTCTTT
CASSRRVNTEAFF
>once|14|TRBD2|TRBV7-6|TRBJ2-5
TGTGCCAGCAGCCAATCCGGGGGGCAAGAGACCCAGTACTTC
CASSQSGGQETQYF
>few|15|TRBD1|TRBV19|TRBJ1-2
TGTGCCAGTAGTATTAAGACAGGGGGTCCCAATGGCTACACCTTC
CASSIKTGGPNGYTF
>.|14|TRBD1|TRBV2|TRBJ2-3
TGTGCCAGCAGTGACCGGACAGGTCCAGATACGCAGTATTTT
CASSDRTGPDTQYF
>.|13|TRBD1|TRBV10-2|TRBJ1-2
TGCGCCAGTATGATCGGACAGGGGGATGGCTACACCTTC
CASMIGQGDGYTF
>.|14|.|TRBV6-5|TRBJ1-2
TGTGCCAGCAGTTCGGGACACCTCAACTATGGCTACACCTTC
CASSSGHLNYGYTF
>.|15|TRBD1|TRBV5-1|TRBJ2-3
TGCGCCAGCAGCCCTGACAGGGGAGACACAGATACGCAGTATTTT
CASSPDRGDTDTQYF
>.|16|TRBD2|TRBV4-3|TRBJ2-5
TGCGCCAGCAGCCAATTAAGCGGGGGATCCCAAGAGACCCAGTACTTC
CASSQLSGGSQETQYF
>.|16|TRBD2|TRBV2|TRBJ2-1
TGTGCCAGCAGCGCCTTACTAGCGGGGGCCTCAGTAGAGCAGTTCTTC
CASSALLAGASVEQFF
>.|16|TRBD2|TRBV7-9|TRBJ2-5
TGTGCCAGCAGCTCGCTGACTAGCGGGGAAAAAGAGACCCAGTACTTC
CASSSLTSGEKETQYF
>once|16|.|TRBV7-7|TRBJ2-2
TGTGCCAGCAGCCCCCGACTAAGTTCGAACACCGGGGAGCTGTTTTTT
CASSPRLSSNTGELFF
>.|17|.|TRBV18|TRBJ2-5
TGTGCCAGCTCACCACAATTTTTGGGGGGAGATGGAGAGACCCAGTACTTC
CASSPQFLGGDGETQYF
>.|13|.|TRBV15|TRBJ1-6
TGTGCCACCAGCAGAGATTTCAGGGTCCCCCTCCACTTT
CATSRDFRVPLHF
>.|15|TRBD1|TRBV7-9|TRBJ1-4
TGTGCCAGCAGCCCTCGACAGGGGATGAGTGAAAAACTGTTTTTT
CASSPRQGMSEKLFF
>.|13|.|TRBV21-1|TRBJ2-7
TGTGCCAGCAGCAAAGCGCCGGAGACAGGGGGCTACTTC
CASSKAPETGGYF
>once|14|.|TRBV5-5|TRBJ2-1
TGTGCCAGCAGCTTGTCATCAGGGGTGAATGAGCAGTTCTTC
CASSLSSGVNEQFF
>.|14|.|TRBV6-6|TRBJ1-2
TGTGCCAGCAGCTCACAGGGTTCGAGCTATGGCTACACCTTC
CASSSQGSSYGYTF
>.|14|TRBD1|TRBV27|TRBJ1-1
TGTGCCAGCAGTTATGCAGGGGGGAACACTGAAGCTTTCTTT
CASSYAGGNTEAFF
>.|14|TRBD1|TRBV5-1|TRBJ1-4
TGCGCCAGCAGTTTGCGGGACAGTGCTGAAAAACTGTTTTTT
CASSLRDSAEKLFF
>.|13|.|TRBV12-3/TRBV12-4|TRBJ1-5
TGTGCCAGCAGTTTTGGTGAGAATCAGCCCCAGCATTTT
CASSFGENQPQHF
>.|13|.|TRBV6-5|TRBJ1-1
TGTGCCAGCAGTTTCGGAGCGAACACTGAAGCTTTCTTT
CASSFGANTEAFF
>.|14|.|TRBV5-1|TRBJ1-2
TGCGCCAGCAGCTTAGCCTCTCACGGGGATGGCTACACCTTC
CASSLASHGDGYTF
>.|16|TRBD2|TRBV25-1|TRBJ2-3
TGTGCCAGCAGTGAGGGTAGCGGGGGGCCGTCAGATACGCAGTATTTT
CASSEGSGGPSDTQYF
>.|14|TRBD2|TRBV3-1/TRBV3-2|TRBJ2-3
TGTGCCACCGAGGATAGCGGGGGGGCAGATACGCAGTATTTT
CATEDSGGADTQYF
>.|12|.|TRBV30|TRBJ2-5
TGTGCCTGGAGTCGTCAGGGGGAGACCCAGTACTTC
CAWSRQGETQYF
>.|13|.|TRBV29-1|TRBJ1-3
TGCAGCGTTGAAGAACAGTTCGGAAACACCATATATTTT
CSVEEQFGNTIYF
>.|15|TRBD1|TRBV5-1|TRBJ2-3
TGCGCCAGCAGCTTACAGGGGCCTAGCACAGATACGCAGTATTTT
CASSLQGPSTDTQYF
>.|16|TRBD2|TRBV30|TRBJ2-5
TGTGCCTGGAGTGTAGGAGCGGGGGGGTCCCAAGAGACCCAGTACTTC
CAWSVGAGGSQETQYF
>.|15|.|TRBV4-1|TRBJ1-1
TGCGCCAGCAGCCAAGAGGATTCTGGGGGGGTTGAAGCTTTCTTT
CASSQEDSGGVEAFF
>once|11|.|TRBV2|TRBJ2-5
TGTGCCAGCATCGGTCTAGGGACCCAGTACTTC
CASIGLGTQYF
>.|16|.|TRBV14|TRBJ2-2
TGTGCCAGCAGCCAAGCTCGGACAGCTAACACCGGGGAGCTGTTTTTT
CASSQARTANTGELFF
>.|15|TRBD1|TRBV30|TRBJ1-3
TGTGCCTGGCGGGAGGACAGGGGGTTTGGAAACACCATATATTTT
CAWREDRGFGNTIYF
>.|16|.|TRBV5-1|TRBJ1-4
TGCGCCAGCAGCACCTCGCCTCGACAGGATAATGAAAAACTGTTTTTT
CASSTSPRQDNEKLFF
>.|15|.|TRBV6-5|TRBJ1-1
TGTGCCAGCAGTTACTCAACAGGGTCGATCGCTGAAGCTTTCTTT
CASSYSTGSIAEAFF
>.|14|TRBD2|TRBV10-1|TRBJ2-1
TGCGCCACTTCTCTAGCGGGGGGGACCAATGAGCAGTTCTTC
CATSLAGGTNEQFF
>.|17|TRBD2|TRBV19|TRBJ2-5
TGTGCCAGTACCAAAGGACTAGCGGGGGGGAGCCAAGAGACCCAGTACTTC
CASTKGLAGGSQETQYF
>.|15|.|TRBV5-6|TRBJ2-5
TGTGCCAGCAGCTTTAAAACAGGGCGGGGGGAGACCCAGTACTTC
CASSFKTGRGETQYF
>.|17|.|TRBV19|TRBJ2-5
TGTGCCAGTAGTATCCCCACGCGGGGACAGATCCAAGAGACCCAGTACTTC
CASSIPTRGQIQETQYF
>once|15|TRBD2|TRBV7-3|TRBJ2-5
TGTGCCAGCAGCCAAGCGGGGGGTCTCCAAGAGACCCAGTACTTC
CASSQAGGLQETQYF
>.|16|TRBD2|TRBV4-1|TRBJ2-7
TGCGCCAGCAGCCAAGAGTCGGGACTAGCGGCCTACGAGCAGTACTTC
CASSQESGLAAYEQYF